A selection of T cell receptor beta chains follows, all from one sample in a study of beta chain features in type 1 diabetes. Measured with immunoSEQ multiplex PCR; TCRdb has only the in-frame clones, and not every one. The data hold about 290,000 clones, with 7.5% to 9.5% observed a single time. Sequencing was performed on central memory CD4+ T cells from blood. The receptors were sampled from a woman younger than 30 in good health. Both conserved end residues are part of each CDR3. D genes are given only for firm matches. Part of the rows lack a size; the others show once, few, many or a class for expanded clones.

>-|TRBJ2-1|TRBD1|11|TRBV19
CASMDREFPFF
TGTGCCAGTATGGACAGGGAATTTCCGTTCTTC
>many|TRBJ1-4|-|13|TRBV9
CASSPRSGEKLFF
TGTGCCAGCAGCCCCCGGTCGGGAGAAAAACTGTTTTTT
>few|TRBJ2-7|-|14|TRBV5-1
CASSVLQGSYEQYF
TGCGCCAGCAGCGTTTTACAGGGTTCCTACGAGCAGTACTTC
>many|TRBJ2-1|-|17|TRBV14
CASSSTTVESSYNEQFF
TGTGCCAGCAGCTCCACTACAGTAGAGAGCTCCTACAATGAGCAGTTCTTC
>-|TRBJ1-2|-|15|TRBV28
CASTSYREGDYGYTF
TGTGCCAGCACGTCCTACAGGGAGGGAGACTATGGCTACACCTTC
>many|TRBJ2-7|-|13|TRBV28
CASTPDTYYEQYF
TGTGCCAGCACCCCGGACACCTACTACGAGCAGTACTTC
>few|TRBJ1-2|-|15|TRBV27
CASKQVRNGIYGYTF
TGTGCCAGCAAACAGGTCAGAAATGGGATCTATGGCTACACCTTC
>few|TRBJ2-1|TRBD1|15|TRBV29-1
CSVLTGGMKYNEQFF
TGCAGCGTCCTGACAGGGGGGATGAAATACAATGAGCAGTTCTTC
>-|TRBJ2-1|-|13|TRBV29-1
CSVQGRFGNEQLF
TGCAGCGTACAGGGTCGCTTCGGTAATGAGCAGCTCTTC
>-|TRBJ2-5|-|11|TRBV5-1
CASALWETQYF
TGCGCCAGCGCCCTATGGGAGACCCAGTACTTC
>-|TRBJ1-2|-|17|TRBV7-2
CASSLVYRTAALDGYTF
TGTGCCAGCAGCTTAGTCTACAGGACAGCAGCGCTAGATGGCTACACCTTC
>few|TRBJ2-1|TRBD2|17|TRBV15
CATSRDRRGEPPNEQFF
TGTGCCACCAGCAGAGATCGGCGGGGGGAGCCCCCCAATGAGCAGTTCTTC
>-|TRBJ2-4|-|13|TRBV4-3
CASSQDQRNIQYF
TGCGCCAGCAGCCAAGATCAGAGAAACATTCAGTACTTC
>few|TRBJ1-2|-|14|TRBV5-1
CASSLGDTDYGYTF
TGCGCCAGCAGCTTGGGTGACACCGACTATGGCTACACCTTC
>-|TRBJ1-2|-|14|TRBV7-2
CASSPTRDHYGYTF
TGTGCCAGCAGCCCCACAAGGGACCACTATGGCTACACCTTC
>-|TRBJ2-3|TRBD2|14|TRBV29-1
CSVEGGGGADTQYF
TGCAGCGTTGAAGGAGGCGGGGGGGCAGATACGCAGTATTTT
>-|TRBJ1-1|TRBD1|14|TRBV6-5
CASKLSGQGTEAFF
TGTGCCAGCAAATTGTCCGGACAGGGCACTGAAGCTTTCTTT
>many|TRBJ1-6|-|17|TRBV7-8
CASSQGPRRKVNSPLHF
TGTGCCAGCAGCCAAGGCCCGAGGCGAAAGGTTAATTCACCCCTCCACTTT
>-|TRBJ2-3|-|14|TRBV29-1
CSVADLVGSDTQYF
TGCAGCGTTGCAGACCTGGTTGGCTCAGATACGCAGTATTTT
>-|TRBJ2-4|-|16|TRBV18
CASSPTSSSSKNIQYF
TGTGCCAGCTCACCAACCAGCAGCAGTAGCAAAAACATTCAGTACTTC
>-|TRBJ1-2|-|16|TRBV7-9
CASSLGTGQTNYGYTF
TGTGCCAGCAGCTTAGGTACCGGACAGACAAACTATGGCTACACCTTC
>-|TRBJ2-6|-|15|TRBV7-3
CASSLTGGKANVLTF
TGTGCCAGCAGCTTAACGGGGGGCAAGGCCAACGTCCTGACTTTC
>-|TRBJ2-2|-|15|TRBV5-1
CASSLITGRTGELFF
TGCGCCAGCAGCTTGATAACAGGGCGTACCGGGGAGCTGTTTTTT
>-|TRBJ1-2|-|19|TRBV30
CAWSPRGVRAAPPDYGYTF
TGTGCCTGGAGTCCCCGCGGGGTCAGGGCGGCCCCACCGGACTATGGCTACACCTTC
>few|TRBJ2-5|-|12|TRBV13
CASGQKQETQYF
TGTGCCAGCGGTCAAAAACAAGAGACCCAGTACTTC
>few|TRBJ2-7|-|14|TRBV19
CASSRQAPPYEQYF
TGTGCCAGTAGTAGGCAAGCGCCCCCCTACGAGCAGTACTTC
>few|TRBJ1-5|TRBD1|16|TRBV7-2
CASSLLAGGSNQPQHF
TGTGCCAGCAGCTTACTCGCAGGGGGCAGCAATCAGCCCCAGCATTTT
>few|TRBJ2-3|-|15|TRBV7-9
CASSSSGQPSDTQYF
TGTGCCAGCAGCTCCTCGGGCCAACCCTCGGATACGCAGTATTTT
>many|TRBJ1-1|-|13|TRBV7-2
CASSPPSGVEAFF
TGTGCCAGCAGCCCTCCCTCAGGGGTTGAAGCTTTCTTT
>-|TRBJ2-3|-|13|TRBV7-8
CASSPTIGDTQYF
TGTGCCAGCAGCCCTACTATAGGAGATACGCAGTATTTT
>many|TRBJ2-5|-|13|TRBV2
CASRWDSQETQYF
TGTGCCAGCAGATGGGACTCACAAGAGACCCAGTACTTC
>few|TRBJ1-3|-|16|TRBV28
CASSSFGGPSGNTIYF
TGTGCCAGCAGTTCCTTTGGGGGGCCCTCTGGAAACACCATATATTTT
>-|TRBJ1-5|-|16|TRBV6-6
CASSSLGVFSNQPQHF
TGTGCCAGCAGCTCCCTGGGAGTTTTCAGCAATCAGCCCCAGCATTTT
>-|TRBJ1-1|-|14|TRBV4-3
CASSQVGHGTEAFF
TGCGCCAGCAGCCAAGTCGGGCATGGCACTGAAGCTTTCTTT
>-|TRBJ1-3|-|14|TRBV11-1
CASSSRLGGNTIYF
TGTGCCAGCAGCTCGCGCTTGGGTGGAAACACCATATATTTT
>many|TRBJ1-1|-|15|TRBV5-4
CASSLERGSYTEAFF
TGTGCCAGCAGCTTGGAACGGGGTAGTTACACTGAAGCTTTCTTT
>few|TRBJ2-1|-|17|TRBV21-1
CASSKEVGLRSDNEQFF
TGTGCCAGCAGCAAAGAAGTAGGCTTAAGAAGCGACAATGAGCAGTTCTTC
>few|TRBJ1-5|-|18|TRBV5-6
CASSLDGVHQFYNQPQHF
TGTGCCAGCAGCCTAGACGGGGTCCACCAATTTTACAATCAGCCCCAGCATTTT
>-|TRBJ2-3|-|15|TRBV7-3
CASSSTLSDTDTQYF
TGTGCCAGCAGCTCTACACTGTCCGACACAGATACGCAGTATTTT
>few|TRBJ2-1|TRBD1|13|TRBV6-6
CASSYGTGDEQFF
TGTGCCAGCAGTTACGGGACAGGGGATGAGCAGTTCTTC
>few|TRBJ1-4|TRBD1|17|TRBV4-3
CASSQDIPHGTGEKLFF
TGCGCCAGCAGCCAAGATATTCCCCACGGGACAGGGGAAAAACTGTTTTTT
>few|TRBJ2-7|TRBD2|14|TRBV4-2
CASSQGDYSYEQYF
TGTGCCAGCAGCCAAGGGGACTACTCCTACGAGCAGTACTTC
>many|TRBJ2-5|-|11|TRBV20-1
CSARGRGTQYF
TGCAGTGCTAGAGGCAGGGGGACCCAGTACTTC